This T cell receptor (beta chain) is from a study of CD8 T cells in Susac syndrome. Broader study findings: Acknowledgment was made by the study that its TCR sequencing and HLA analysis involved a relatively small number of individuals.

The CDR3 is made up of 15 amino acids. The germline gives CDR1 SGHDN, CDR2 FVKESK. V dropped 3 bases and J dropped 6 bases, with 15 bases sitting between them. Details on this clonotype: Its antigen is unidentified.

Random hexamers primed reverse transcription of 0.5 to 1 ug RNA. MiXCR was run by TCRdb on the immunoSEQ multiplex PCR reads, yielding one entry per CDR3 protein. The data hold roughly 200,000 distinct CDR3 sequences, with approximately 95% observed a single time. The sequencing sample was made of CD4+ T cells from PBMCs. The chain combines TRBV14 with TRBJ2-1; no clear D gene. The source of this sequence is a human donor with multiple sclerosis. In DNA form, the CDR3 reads TGTGCCAGCAGCCATCTTTGGCGGAGCCGCAATGAGCAGTTCTTC. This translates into CASSHLWRSRNEQFF. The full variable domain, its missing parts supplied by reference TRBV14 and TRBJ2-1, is EAGVTQFPSHSVIEKGQTVTLRCDPISGHDNLYWYRRVMGKEIKFLLHFVKESKQDESGMPNNRFLAERTGGTYSTLKVQPAELEDSGVYFCASSHLWRSRNEQFFGPGTRLTVL.